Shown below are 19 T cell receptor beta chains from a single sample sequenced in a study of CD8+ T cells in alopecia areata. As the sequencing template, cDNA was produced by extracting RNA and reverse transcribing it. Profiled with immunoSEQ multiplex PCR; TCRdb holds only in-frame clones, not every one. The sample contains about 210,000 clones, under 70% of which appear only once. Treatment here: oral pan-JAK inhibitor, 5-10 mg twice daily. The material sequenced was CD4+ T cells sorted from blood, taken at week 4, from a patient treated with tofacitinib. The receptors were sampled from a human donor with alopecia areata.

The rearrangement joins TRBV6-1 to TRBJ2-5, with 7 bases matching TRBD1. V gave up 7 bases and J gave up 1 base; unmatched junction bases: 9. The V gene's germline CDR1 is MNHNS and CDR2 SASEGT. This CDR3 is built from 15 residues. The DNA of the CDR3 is TGTGCCAGCACCGGGACAGAACGCCTCCAAGAGACCCAGTACTTC. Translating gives CASTGTERLQETQYF.

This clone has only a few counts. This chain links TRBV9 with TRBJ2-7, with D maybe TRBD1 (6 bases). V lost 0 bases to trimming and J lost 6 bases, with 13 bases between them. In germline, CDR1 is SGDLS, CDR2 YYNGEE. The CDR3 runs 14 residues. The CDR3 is CASSVVAGAPEQYF. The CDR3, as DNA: TGTGCCAGCAGCGTAGTTGCAGGGGCCCCCGAGCAGTACTTC.

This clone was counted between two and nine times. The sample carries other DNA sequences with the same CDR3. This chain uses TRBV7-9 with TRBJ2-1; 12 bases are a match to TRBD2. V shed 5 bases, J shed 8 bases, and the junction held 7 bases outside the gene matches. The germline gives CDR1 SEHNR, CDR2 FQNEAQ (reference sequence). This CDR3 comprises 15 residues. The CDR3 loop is CASSLLAGGLDEQFF. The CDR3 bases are TGTGCCAGCAGCCTACTAGCGGGGGGTTTAGATGAGCAGTTCTTC.

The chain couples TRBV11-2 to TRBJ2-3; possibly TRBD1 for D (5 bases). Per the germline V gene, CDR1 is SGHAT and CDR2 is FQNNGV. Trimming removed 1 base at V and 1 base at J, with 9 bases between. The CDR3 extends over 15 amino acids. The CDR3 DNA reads TGTGCCAGCAGCTTAGTGGGGCCCCGCACAGATACGCAGTATTTT. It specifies CASSLVGPRTDTQYF.

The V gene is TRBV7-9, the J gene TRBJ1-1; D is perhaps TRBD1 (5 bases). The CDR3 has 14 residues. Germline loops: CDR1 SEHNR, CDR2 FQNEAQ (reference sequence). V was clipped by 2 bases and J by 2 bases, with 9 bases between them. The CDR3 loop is CASSLRGFNTEAFF. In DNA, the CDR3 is TGTGCCAGCAGCTTACGGGGGTTTAACACTGAAGCTTTCTTT. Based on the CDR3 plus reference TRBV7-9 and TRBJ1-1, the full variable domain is DTGVSQNPRHKITKRGQNVTFRCDPISEHNRLYWYRQTLGQGPEFLTYFQNEAQLEKSRLLSDRFSAERPKGSFSTLEIQRTEQGDSAMYLCASSLRGFNTEAFFGQGTRLTVV.

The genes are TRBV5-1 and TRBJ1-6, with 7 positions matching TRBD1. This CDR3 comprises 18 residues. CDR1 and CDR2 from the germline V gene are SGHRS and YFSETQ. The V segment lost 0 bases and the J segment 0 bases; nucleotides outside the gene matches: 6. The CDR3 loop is CASSLEGQSLSYNSPLHF. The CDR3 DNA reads TGCGCCAGCAGCTTGGAGGGACAGTCCCTCTCCTATAATTCACCCCTCCACTTT.

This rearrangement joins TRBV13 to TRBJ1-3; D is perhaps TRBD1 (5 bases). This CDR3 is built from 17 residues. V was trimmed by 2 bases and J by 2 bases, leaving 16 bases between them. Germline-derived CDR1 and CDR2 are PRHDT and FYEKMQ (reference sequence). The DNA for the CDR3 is TGTGCCAGCAGCTTAAGCCACCGGGACGCGCCTGGAAACACCATATATTTT. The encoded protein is CASSLSHRDAPGNTIYF.

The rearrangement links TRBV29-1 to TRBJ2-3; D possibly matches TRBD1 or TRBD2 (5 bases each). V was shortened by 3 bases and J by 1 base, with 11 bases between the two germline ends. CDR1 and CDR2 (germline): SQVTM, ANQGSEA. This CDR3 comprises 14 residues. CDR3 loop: CSVEGRVGTDTQYF. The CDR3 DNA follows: TGCAGCGTTGAGGGGCGGGTTGGCACAGATACGCAGTATTTT.

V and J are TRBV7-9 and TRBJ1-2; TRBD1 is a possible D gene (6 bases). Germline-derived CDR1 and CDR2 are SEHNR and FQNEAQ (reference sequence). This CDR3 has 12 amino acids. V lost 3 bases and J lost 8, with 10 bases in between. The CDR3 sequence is CASSLGALGYTF. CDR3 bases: TGTGCCAGCAGCTTGGGGGCGTTGGGCTACACCTTC.

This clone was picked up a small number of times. CDR3 sequence reads: CASSPTSGSSYEQYF. DNA for the CDR3: TGTGCCAGCAGCCCAACAAGTGGTAGCTCCTACGAGCAGTACTTC. The chain is built from TRBV7-2 and TRBJ2-7; D is ambiguous. From germline, CDR1 is SGHTA and CDR2 FQGNSA. Between the trimmed V and J ends, which lost 5 bases and 0 bases, there was a span of 14 bases. This CDR3 region has 15 residues. Complete variable domain (other parts from reference TRBV7-2 and TRBJ2-7): GAGVSQSPSNKVTEKGKDVELRCDPISGHTALYWYRQSLGQGLEFLIYFQGNSAPDKSGLPSDRFSAERTGGSVSTLTIQRTQQEDSAVYLCASSPTSGSSYEQYFGPGTRLTVT.

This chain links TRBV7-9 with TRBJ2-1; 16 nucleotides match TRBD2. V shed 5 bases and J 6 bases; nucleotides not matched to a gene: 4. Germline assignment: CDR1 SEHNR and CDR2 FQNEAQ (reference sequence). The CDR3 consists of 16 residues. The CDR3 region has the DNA TGTGCCAGCAGCCTTGGGACTAGCGGGGGGGCCAATGAGCAGTTCTTC. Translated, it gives CASSLGTSGGANEQFF.

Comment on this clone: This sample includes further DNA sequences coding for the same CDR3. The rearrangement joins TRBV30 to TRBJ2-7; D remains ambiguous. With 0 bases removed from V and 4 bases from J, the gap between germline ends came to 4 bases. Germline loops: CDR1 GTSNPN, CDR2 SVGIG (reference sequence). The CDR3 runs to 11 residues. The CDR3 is CAWSVEYEQYF. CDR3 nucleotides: TGTGCCTGGAGTGTTGAATACGAGCAGTACTTC.

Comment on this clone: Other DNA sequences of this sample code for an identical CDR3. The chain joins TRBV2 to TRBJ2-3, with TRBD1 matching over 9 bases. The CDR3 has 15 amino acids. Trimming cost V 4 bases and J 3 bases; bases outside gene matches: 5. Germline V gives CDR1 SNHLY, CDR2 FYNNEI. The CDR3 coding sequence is TGTGCCAGCAGTGGACCGGGACAGGGAACAGATACGCAGTATTTT. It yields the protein CASSGPGQGTDTQYF. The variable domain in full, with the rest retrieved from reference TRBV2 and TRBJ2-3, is EPEVTQTPSHQVTQMGQEVILRCVPISNHLYFYWYRQILGQKVEFLVSFYNNEISEKSEIFDDQFSVERPDGSNFTLKIRSTKLEDSAMYFCASSGPGQGTDTQYFGPGTRLTVL.

This CDR3 is CASRFRQGHYTF. In DNA form, the CDR3 reads TGTGCCAGCAGATTTCGACAGGGACACTACACCTTC. J is TRBJ1-2 and V is TRBV6-5; TRBD1 matches at 7 bases. The germline CDR1 and CDR2 sequences are MNHEY and SVGAGI. This CDR3 contains 12 residues. V shed 6 bases and J 10 bases; nucleotides not matched to a gene: 8.

CDR3 DNA sequence: TGTGCCAGCAGTGAAAGGGGACAGGGAGATGGCTACACCTTC. It yields the protein CASSERGQGDGYTF. The J gene is TRBJ1-2, the V gene TRBV25-1; 9 bases are shared with TRBD1. Germline V gene lookup returns CDR1 MGHDK and CDR2 SYGVNS. J lost 6 bases, V lost 2 bases, and 4 bases had no gene match. The CDR3 spans 14 residues.

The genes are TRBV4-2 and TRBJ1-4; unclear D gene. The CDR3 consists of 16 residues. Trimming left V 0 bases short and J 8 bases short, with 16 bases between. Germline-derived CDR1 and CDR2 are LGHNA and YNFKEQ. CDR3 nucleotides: TGTGCCAGCAGCCAAGACGCCCCGGGCCCGGGCGAAAAACTGTTTTTT. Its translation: CASSQDAPGPGEKLFF.

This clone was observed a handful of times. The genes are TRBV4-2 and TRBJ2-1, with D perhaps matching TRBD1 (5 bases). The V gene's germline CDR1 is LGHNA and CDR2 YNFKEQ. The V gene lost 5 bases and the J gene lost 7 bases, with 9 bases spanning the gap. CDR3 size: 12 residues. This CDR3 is CASSSQENEQFF. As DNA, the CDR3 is TGTGCCAGCAGCTCACAGGAGAATGAGCAGTTCTTC.

CDR3 protein: CASSANSRETQYF. CDR3 in DNA: TGTGCCAGCAGCGCAAATAGTCGTGAGACCCAGTACTTC. This rearrangement joins TRBV7-9 to TRBJ2-5; D is ambiguous. The CDR3 length is 13 residues. V lost 5 bases, J lost 5 bases, and 12 bases lay in between. Per germline, CDR1 SEHNR and CDR2 FQNEAQ (reference sequence).

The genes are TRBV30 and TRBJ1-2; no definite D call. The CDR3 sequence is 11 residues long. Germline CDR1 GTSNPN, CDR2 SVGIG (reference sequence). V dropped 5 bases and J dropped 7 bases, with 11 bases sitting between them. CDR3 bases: TGTGCCTGGCAACCCGGGGTTGGCTACACCTTC. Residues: CAWQPGVGYTF.